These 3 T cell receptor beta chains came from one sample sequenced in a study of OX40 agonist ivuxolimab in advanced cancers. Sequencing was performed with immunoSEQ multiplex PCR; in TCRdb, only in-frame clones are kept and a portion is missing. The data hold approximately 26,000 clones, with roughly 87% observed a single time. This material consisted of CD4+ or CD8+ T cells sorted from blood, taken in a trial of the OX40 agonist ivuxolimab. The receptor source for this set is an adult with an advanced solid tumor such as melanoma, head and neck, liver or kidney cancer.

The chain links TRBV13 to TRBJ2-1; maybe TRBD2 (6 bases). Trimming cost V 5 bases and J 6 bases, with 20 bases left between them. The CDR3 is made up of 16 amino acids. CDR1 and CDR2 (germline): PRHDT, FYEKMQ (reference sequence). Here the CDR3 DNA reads TGTGCCAGCAGCAACTTGCGGACTAACCCCACCAATGAGCAGTTCTTC. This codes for CASSNLRTNPTNEQFF.

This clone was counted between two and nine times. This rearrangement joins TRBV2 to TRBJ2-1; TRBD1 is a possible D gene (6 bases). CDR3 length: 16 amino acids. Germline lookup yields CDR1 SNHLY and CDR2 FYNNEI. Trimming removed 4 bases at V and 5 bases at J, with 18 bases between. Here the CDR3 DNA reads TGTGCCAGCAGTGGAGAACCAACAGGGTCGAACAATGAGCAGTTCTTC. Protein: CASSGEPTGSNNEQFF.

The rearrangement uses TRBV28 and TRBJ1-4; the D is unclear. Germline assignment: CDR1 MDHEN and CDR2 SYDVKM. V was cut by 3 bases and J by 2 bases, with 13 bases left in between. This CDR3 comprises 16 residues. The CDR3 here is CASSFPAGDTNEKLFF. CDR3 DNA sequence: TGTGCCAGCAGTTTCCCCGCAGGCGATACTAATGAAAAACTGTTTTTT.